This T cell receptor beta chain was captured in a study of blood T cells in healthy people across ages. The CDR3 runs to 17 residues. Germline CDR1 reads SGHVS; CDR2 reads FQNEAQ. As to this clonotype: The junction does not match germline at one end; this may be a read error.

A second PCR of roughly 6 to 12 cycles used a sample-barcoded 5' primer and a J-beta primer mix. Each CDR3 protein is one row after TCRdb ran MiXCR on the 5' RACE reads. Of about 830,000 distinct CDR3 sequences in the sample, around 68% were seen once. The V gene is TRBV7-8, the J gene TRBJ1-5; 10 bases align to TRBD1. The clonotype comes from a man aged 25 to 45 in good health. The sequenced sample consisted of blood. The chain's CDR3 is CASSPSTGGYSNQPQHF. The CDR3 nucleotides read TGTGCTAGCAGTCCATCGACAGGGGGCTATAGCAATCAGCCCCAGCATTTT.